The 5 T cell receptor beta chains in this list originate from one sample, sequenced in a study of cytomegalovirus exposure and HLA in healthy donors. The primer mix had 60 Vbeta and 13 Jbeta primers. Clones were read by immunoSEQ multiplex PCR, and TCRdb kept only the in-frame ones, dropping some. The repertoire holds approximately 160,000 clones, roughly two thirds seen once, with less than 5% in the top ten. The sequenced sample was PBMCs. Receptors were obtained from a woman younger than 30 in good health and CMV-seropositive.

The chain uses TRBV4-3 and TRBJ2-1; 7 positions match TRBD2. Germline CDR1 LGHNA, CDR2 YSLEER. With V trimmed by 0 bases and J by 1 base, 3 bases remained unmatched. The CDR3 contains 16 residues. The CDR3 protein is CASSQDHSGSYNEQFF. The CDR3 nucleotides read TGCGCCAGCAGCCAAGATCATAGCGGGTCCTACAATGAGCAGTTCTTC.

This clone was seen a handful of times. This chain joins TRBV7-9 and TRBJ1-2, with D maybe TRBD1 (6 bases). Trimming removed 3 bases from V and 4 bases from J, with 9 bases in between. Germline CDR1 reads SEHNR; CDR2 reads FQNEAQ (reference sequence). This CDR3 has 13 amino acids. CDR3 loop: CASSFGTPYGYTF. The CDR3 DNA reads as TGTGCCAGCAGCTTCGGGACACCCTATGGCTACACCTTC.

The J gene is TRBJ1-2, the V gene TRBV19, with D unclear. Per germline, CDR1 LNHDA and CDR2 SQIVND (reference sequence). The length of the CDR3 is 14 residues. Trimming stripped 3 bases from V and 1 base from J, with 9 bases between. The CDR3 DNA reads as TGTGCCAGTAGTATCTACGGTATTAACTATGGCTACACCTTC. Its translation is CASSIYGINYGYTF.

This chain links TRBV6-5 with TRBJ1-4; 8 bases are a match to TRBD1. The CDR3 totals 14 residues. Germline V CDR1 and CDR2: MNHEY, SVGAGI. V dropped 5 bases and J dropped 6; count of bases not matched to a gene: 5. CDR3 sequence reads: CASSQDRADEKLFF. The DNA of the CDR3 is TGTGCCAGCAGTCAGGACAGGGCGGATGAAAAACTGTTTTTT.

The V and J genes are TRBV5-1 and TRBJ2-3; 7 nucleotides agree with TRBD2. J gave up 2 bases and V 5 bases, and 5 bases lay outside the gene matches. The germline V gene has CDR1 SGHRS and CDR2 YFSETQ. The CDR3 has 14 amino acids. The CDR3 is CASRAGEFTDTQYF. For the CDR3, the DNA is TGCGCCAGCAGGGCGGGAGAGTTCACAGATACGCAGTATTTT.